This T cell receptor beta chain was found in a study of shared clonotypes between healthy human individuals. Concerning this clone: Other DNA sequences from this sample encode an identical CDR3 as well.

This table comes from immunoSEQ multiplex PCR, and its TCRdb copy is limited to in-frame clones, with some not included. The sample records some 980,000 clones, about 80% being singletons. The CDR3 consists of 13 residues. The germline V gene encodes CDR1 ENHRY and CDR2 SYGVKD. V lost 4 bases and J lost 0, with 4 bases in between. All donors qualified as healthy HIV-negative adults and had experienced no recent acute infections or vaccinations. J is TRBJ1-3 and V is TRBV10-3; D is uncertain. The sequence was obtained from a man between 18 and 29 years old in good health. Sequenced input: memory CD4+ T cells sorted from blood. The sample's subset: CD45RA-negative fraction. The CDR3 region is CAISGGSGNTIYF. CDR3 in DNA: TGTGCCATCAGTGGAGGCTCTGGAAACACCATATATTTT.